The 21 T cell receptor beta chains below all came from one sample that was sequenced in a study of T cell repertoires and Cas9 in healthy adults. The method was immunoSEQ multiplex PCR; TCRdb's version includes in-frame clones alone and lacks a portion of them. The sample has approximately 14,000 clones; about nine tenths are singletons. The sequencing input was Tregs (CD4+, CD25+, CD127-, CD137-, CD154-) from PBMCs; culture status not recorded. The receptors were gathered from a human donor in good health.

The J gene is TRBJ1-1, the V gene TRBV11-1; D gene ambiguous. Per germline, CDR1 SGHAT and CDR2 FQDESV (reference sequence). The CDR3 covers 15 residues. V gave up 5 bases and J gave up 3 bases, with 16 bases separating them. DNA of the CDR3: TGTGCCAGCAGCCGGTTGGGTGGTAGGGACACTGAAGCTTTCTTT. The encoded protein is CASSRLGGRDTEAFF.

The chain is built from TRBV7-9 and TRBJ1-3; no clear D gene. Germline loops: CDR1 SEHNR, CDR2 FQNEAQ (reference sequence). The V end lost 6 bases, the J end lost 0 bases, and 15 bases lay between the germline ends. The CDR3 covers 16 residues. In DNA form, the CDR3 reads TGTGCCAGCAGTCTCCGGCTGGGCGTCTCTGGAAACACCATATATTTT. Its translation: CASSLRLGVSGNTIYF.

The chain employs TRBV30 and TRBJ1-2, with 7 nucleotides matching TRBD1. The CDR3 runs to 12 residues. In germline, CDR1 is GTSNPN, CDR2 SVGIG (reference sequence). V lost 3 bases, J lost 6 bases, and 4 bases stayed unmatched. In DNA, the CDR3 is TGTGCCTGGAGCCGGACAGGAGATGGCTACACCTTC. Translation: CAWSRTGDGYTF.

The V gene is TRBV5-4, the J gene TRBJ2-5, with D possibly TRBD1 on 8 matching bases. Trimming shortened V by 4 bases and J by 5 bases, and 18 bases separated the two germline ends. There are 15 residues in the CDR3. Germline lookup yields CDR1 SGHNT and CDR2 YYREEE (reference sequence). For the CDR3, the DNA is TGTGCCAGCAGCCTCCCGACAGGGGAGGGGGAGACCCAGTACTTC. This sequence encodes CASSLPTGEGETQYF.

This chain joins TRBV7-8 and TRBJ2-1; D perhaps matches TRBD1 (6 bases). Trimming took off 5 bases at V and 7 bases at J, with 9 bases between the two ends. Germline assignment: CDR1 SGHVS and CDR2 FQNEAQ. The CDR3 consists of 12 residues. CDR3 sequence: CASSAQGNEQFF. The CDR3 region has the DNA TGTGCCAGCAGCGCCCAGGGGAATGAGCAGTTCTTC.

This clone came up a few times. The chain links TRBV11-2 to TRBJ2-6, with D hard to call. There are 14 residues in the CDR3. The germline V gene encodes CDR1 SGHAT and CDR2 FQNNGV. Trimming cost V 9 bases and J 0 bases, with 9 bases left between them. The CDR3 sequence is CASQTLSGANVLTF. In DNA, the CDR3 is TGTGCCAGTCAGACCCTCTCTGGGGCCAACGTCCTGACTTTC.

This chain connects TRBV19 to TRBJ2-3; perhaps TRBD2 as D (6 bases). The germline CDR1 and CDR2 sequences are LNHDA and SQIVND (reference sequence). The CDR3 is 14 residues long. Trimming stripped 2 bases from V and 3 bases from J, with 9 bases between. The CDR3 region has the DNA TGTGCCAGTAGTATATCCCGGGAGACAGATACGCAGTATTTT. The encoded protein is CASSISRETDTQYF.

The gene calls are TRBV18 and TRBJ2-5, with D perhaps matching TRBD2 (6 bases). CDR3 size: 13 residues. The ends were cut back, 3 bases at V and 5 bases at J, with 10 bases in the middle. CDR1 KGHSH and CDR2 LQKENI come from the germline V gene. CDR3 DNA: TGTGCCAGCTCACCGGCGGGGCAGGAGACCCAGTACTTC. This codes for CASSPAGQETQYF.

The J gene is TRBJ1-5, the V gene TRBV5-5; D not resolved. Trimming removed 2 bases at V and 0 bases at J, with 15 bases between. Germline lookup yields CDR1 SGHKS and CDR2 YYEKEE (reference sequence). This CDR3 comprises 17 residues. The CDR3 bases are TGTGCCAGCAGCTTACTCGCGGGAATCAATAGCAATCAGCCCCAGCATTTT. Encoded protein: CASSLLAGINSNQPQHF.

The rearrangement joins TRBV2 to TRBJ1-5; D uncertain. In germline, CDR1 is SNHLY, CDR2 FYNNEI. This CDR3 has 12 residues. V lost 8 bases, J lost 5 bases, and 10 bases lay in between. CDR3 amino acids: CASAEGYQPQHF. The CDR3 region has the DNA TGTGCCAGCGCGGAGGGATATCAGCCCCAGCATTTT.

The V and J genes are TRBV4-1 and TRBJ2-1; 9 nucleotides align to TRBD2. With V trimmed by 4 bases and J by 0 bases, 4 bases remained unmatched. Germline V gene data show CDR1 as MGHRA and CDR2 as YSYEKL. The CDR3 covers 16 residues. CDR3 nucleotide sequence: TGCGCCAGCAGCCCAGCGGGGGGTGCCTCCTACAATGAGCAGTTCTTC. Protein product: CASSPAGGASYNEQFF.

The chain carries TRBV11-2 and TRBJ1-2; TRBD1 might be the D (6 bases). This CDR3 contains 14 residues. The V end was cut by 2 bases, the J end by 3 bases, with 10 bases between. Germline CDR1 is SGHAT and CDR2 is FQNNGV. CDR3 nucleotide sequence: TGTGCCAGCAGCTTACAGGGGAAAGACTATGGCTACACCTTC. This encodes CASSLQGKDYGYTF.

The J gene is TRBJ1-1, the V gene TRBV6-6; no reliable D call. Trimming shortened V by 6 bases and J by 4 bases, and 6 bases separated the two germline ends. Germline V gene sequence: CDR1 MNHNY, CDR2 SVGAGI (reference sequence). This CDR3 is 11 amino acids long. The CDR3: CASSAGTEAFF. Here the CDR3 DNA reads TGTGCCAGCAGCGCCGGCACTGAAGCTTTCTTT.

This clone was detected only a few times. The rearrangement joins TRBV7-6 to TRBJ2-7; D remains ambiguous. CDR3 size: 13 residues. CDR1 SGHVS and CDR2 FNYEAQ come from the germline V gene. V lost 4 bases to trimming and J lost 1 base, with 8 bases between them. The CDR3 coding sequence is TGTGCCAGCAGCTCGCTAGGGTCCTACGAGCAGTACTTC. This gives the protein CASSSLGSYEQYF.

The J gene is TRBJ1-4, the V gene TRBV28; D remains ambiguous. V lost 6 bases and J lost 8, with 13 bases in between. CDR1 is MDHEN, CDR2 SYDVKM, per germline. This CDR3 region has 13 residues. CDR3 DNA: TGTGCCAGCAGGGCGGGCGGGAGAGAAAAACTGTTTTTT. It specifies CASRAGGREKLFF.

The chain is built from TRBV5-1 and TRBJ1-1; a weak D match, TRBD1 (6 bases). This CDR3 has 16 residues. Germline assignment: CDR1 SGHRS and CDR2 YFSETQ. Between the trimmed V and J ends, which lost 0 bases and 0 bases, there was a span of 12 bases. CDR3 sequence (DNA): TGCGCCAGCAGCTTGGTCGGGGGGCGCTTGAACACTGAAGCTTTCTTT. Its translation is CASSLVGGRLNTEAFF.

The chain employs TRBV18 and TRBJ1-4, with a possible D match to TRBD1 (5 bases). Germline assignment: CDR1 KGHSH and CDR2 LQKENI. The CDR3 has 14 amino acids. V dropped 2 bases and J dropped 6 bases, with 10 bases sitting between them. For the CDR3, the DNA is TGTGCCAGCTCACCAGGGGGGACCGATGAAAAACTGTTTTTT. Translated: CASSPGGTDEKLFF.

The chain is built from TRBV5-1 and TRBJ2-5; maybe TRBD1 (7 bases). With the DNA end fitting TRBJ2-7 better, the J assignment may be wrong. The CDR3 contains 15 residues. CDR1 and CDR2 from the germline V gene are SGHRS and YFSETQ. The CDR3 sequence is CASSRGTASSYEQYF. The DNA for the CDR3 is TGCGCCAGCAGCCGCGGGACAGCGAGCTCCTACGAGCAGTACTTC.

This chain links TRBV6-6 with TRBJ1-3; D not resolved. This CDR3 is 14 amino acids long. The ends were cut back, 2 bases at V and 2 bases at J, with 7 bases in the middle. CDR1 is MNHNY, CDR2 SVGAGI, per germline (reference sequence). The CDR3 loop reads CASSYQPAGNTIYF. CDR3 DNA: TGTGCCAGCAGTTACCAGCCTGCTGGAAACACCATATATTTT.

V and J are TRBV6-6 and TRBJ1-5; D not certain. The CDR3 loop spans 12 amino acids. Trimming shortened V by 8 bases and J by 7 bases, and 12 bases separated the two germline ends. The germline V gene has CDR1 MNHNY and CDR2 SVGAGI (reference sequence). The CDR3 DNA reads as TGTGCCAGCGCGGTGGACTACCAGCCCCAGCATTTT. Its protein is CASAVDYQPQHF.

The genes are TRBV4-1 and TRBJ2-7; no clear D. Germline CDR1 MGHRA, CDR2 YSYEKL. Between the trimmed V and J ends, which lost 5 bases and 8 bases, there was a span of 16 bases. There are 13 residues in the CDR3. The CDR3 nucleotides read TGCGCCAGCAGCTCCCGGGTACCTACGAAGCAGTACTTC. It yields the protein CASSSRVPTKQYF.